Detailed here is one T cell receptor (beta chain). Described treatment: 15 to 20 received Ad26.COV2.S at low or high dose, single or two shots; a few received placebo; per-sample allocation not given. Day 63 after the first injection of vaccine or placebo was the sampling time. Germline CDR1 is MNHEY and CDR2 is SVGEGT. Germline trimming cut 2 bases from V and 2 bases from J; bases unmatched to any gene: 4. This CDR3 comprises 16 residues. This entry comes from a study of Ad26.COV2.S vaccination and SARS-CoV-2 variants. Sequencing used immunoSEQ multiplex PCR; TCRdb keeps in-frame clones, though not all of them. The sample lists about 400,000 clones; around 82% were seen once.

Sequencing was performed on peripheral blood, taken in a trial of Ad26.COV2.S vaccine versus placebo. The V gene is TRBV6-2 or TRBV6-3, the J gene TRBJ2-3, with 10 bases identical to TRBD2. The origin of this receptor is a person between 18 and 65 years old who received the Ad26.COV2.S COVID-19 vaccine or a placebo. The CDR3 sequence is CASSYLAGATTDTQYF. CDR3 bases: TGTGCCAGCAGTTACCTAGCGGGGGCCACCACAGATACGCAGTATTTT.